The T cell receptor beta chain described here comes from a study of cytomegalovirus exposure and HLA in healthy donors. Overall study findings and caveats: Rare TCR sequences dominated, though some public TCRs recurred in many donors. The TCR clusters that emerged in the first cohort tended, a later analysis found, to co-occur in the 120 or so validation repertoires.

Separate from the roughly 700-subject first cohort, the roughly 120-subject validation cohort was the one that the donors belonged to. V was pared by 7 bases and J by 8 bases, with 9 bases of the junction left unmatched. This CDR3 region has 14 residues. Germline V gene lookup returns CDR1 MNHEY and CDR2 SVGAGI. This clone is a singleton in its sample. The antigen remains undetermined. TCRdb's table, derived via immunoSEQ multiplex PCR, lists solely in-frame clones and lacks some. The data show 110,000 or so clones, 88% seen once. The TCR was taken from a woman aged 18-35 years in good health and CMV-seronegative. The sample comprised PBMCs. The genes are TRBV6-5 and TRBJ2-1, with TRBD2 matching over 9 bases. The CDR3 bases are TGTGCCAGCAACGCGGGAGGGCCTTGGGATGAGCAGTTCTTC. Protein: CASNAGGPWDEQFF.